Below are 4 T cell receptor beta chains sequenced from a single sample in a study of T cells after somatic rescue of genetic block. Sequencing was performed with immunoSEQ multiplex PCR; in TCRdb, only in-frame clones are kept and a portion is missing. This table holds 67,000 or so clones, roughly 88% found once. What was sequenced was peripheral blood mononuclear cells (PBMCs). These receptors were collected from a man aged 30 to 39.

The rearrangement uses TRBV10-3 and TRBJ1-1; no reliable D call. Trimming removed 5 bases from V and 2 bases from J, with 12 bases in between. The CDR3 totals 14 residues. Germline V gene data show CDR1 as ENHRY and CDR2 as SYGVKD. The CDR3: CAISPATGNTEAFF. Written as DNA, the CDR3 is TGTGCCATCAGTCCAGCAACGGGCAACACTGAAGCTTTCTTT.

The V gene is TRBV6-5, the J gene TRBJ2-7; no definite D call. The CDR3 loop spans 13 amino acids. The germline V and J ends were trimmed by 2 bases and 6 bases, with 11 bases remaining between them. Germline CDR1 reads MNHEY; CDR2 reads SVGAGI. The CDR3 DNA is TGTGCCAGCAGTTACGGCTCACGGCGCGAGCAGTACTTC. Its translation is CASSYGSRREQYF.

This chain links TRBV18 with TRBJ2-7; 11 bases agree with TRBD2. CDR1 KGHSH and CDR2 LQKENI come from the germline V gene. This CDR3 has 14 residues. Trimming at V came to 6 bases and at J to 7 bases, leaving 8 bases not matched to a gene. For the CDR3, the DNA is TGTGCCAGCTCGTTAGCGGGAGGGCCTGGGGAGCAGTACTTC. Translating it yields CASSLAGGPGEQYF.

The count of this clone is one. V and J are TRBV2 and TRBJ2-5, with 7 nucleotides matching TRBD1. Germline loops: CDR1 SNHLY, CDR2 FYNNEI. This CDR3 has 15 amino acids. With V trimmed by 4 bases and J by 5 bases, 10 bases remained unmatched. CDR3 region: CASSVLADRVETQYF. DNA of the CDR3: TGTGCCAGCAGTGTCCTCGCCGACAGGGTGGAGACCCAGTACTTC.